This T cell receptor (beta chain) was recovered during a study of blood T cell repertoires in COVID-19. Under the authors' procedure: Amplification with reference gene primers provided the estimates of nucleated cell counts. Data came from immunoSEQ multiplex PCR; TCRdb stores just in-frame clones and leaves some out. V and J calls and clone size follow that table, whereas D and trimming were derived from the DNA. The repertoire includes approximately 440,000 clones, 87% of them detected once, and roughly 0.7% sits in the top ten. This CDR3 spans 16 amino acids. V was clipped by 4 bases and J by 8 bases; unmatched bases: 11. Looked up from germline, CDR1 is SEHNR and CDR2 is FQNEAQ (reference sequence).

The clonotype originates from a woman between 18 and 29 years old who had recovered from COVID-19. Sequenced input: PBMCs or T cells enriched from blood (not recorded which). The chain joins TRBV7-9 to TRBJ1-4; 9 nucleotides line up with TRBD1. The CDR3 loop reads CASSYPTGGGREKLFF. The DNA of the CDR3 is TGTGCCAGCAGCTACCCAACAGGGGGCGGGAGAGAAAAACTGTTTTTT.